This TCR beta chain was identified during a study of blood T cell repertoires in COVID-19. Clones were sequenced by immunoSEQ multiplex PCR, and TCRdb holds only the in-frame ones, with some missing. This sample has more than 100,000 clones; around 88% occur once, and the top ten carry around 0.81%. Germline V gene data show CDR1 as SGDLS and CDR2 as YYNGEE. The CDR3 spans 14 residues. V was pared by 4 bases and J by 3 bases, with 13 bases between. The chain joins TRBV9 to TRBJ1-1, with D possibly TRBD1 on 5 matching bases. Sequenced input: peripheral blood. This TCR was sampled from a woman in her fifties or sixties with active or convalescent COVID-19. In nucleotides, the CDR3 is TGTGCCAGCAGCACCGCGGGGCGGGACACTGAAGCTTTCTTT. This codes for CASSTAGRDTEAFF. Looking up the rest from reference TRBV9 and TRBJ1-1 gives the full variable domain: DSGVTQTPKHLITATGQRVTLRCSPRSGDLSVYWYQQSLDQGLQFLIQYYNGEERAKGNILERFSAQQFPDLHSELNLSSLELGDSALYFCASSTAGRDTEAFFGQGTRLTVV.